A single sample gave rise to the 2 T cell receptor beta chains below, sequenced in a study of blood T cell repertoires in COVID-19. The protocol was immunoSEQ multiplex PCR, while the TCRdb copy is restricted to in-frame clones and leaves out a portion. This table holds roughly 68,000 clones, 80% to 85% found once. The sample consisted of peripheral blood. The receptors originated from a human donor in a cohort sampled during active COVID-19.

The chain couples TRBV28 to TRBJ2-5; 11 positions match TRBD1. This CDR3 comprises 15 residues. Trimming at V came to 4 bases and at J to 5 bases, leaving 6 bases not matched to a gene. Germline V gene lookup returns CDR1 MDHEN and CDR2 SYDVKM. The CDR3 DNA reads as TGTGCCAGCAGTTCCGGGACAGGGGGGAGGGAGACCCAGTACTTC. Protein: CASSSGTGGRETQYF.

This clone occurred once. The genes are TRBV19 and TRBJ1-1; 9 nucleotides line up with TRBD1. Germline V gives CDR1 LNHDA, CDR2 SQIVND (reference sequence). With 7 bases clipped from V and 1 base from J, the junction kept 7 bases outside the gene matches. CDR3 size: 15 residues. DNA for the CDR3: TGTGCCAGTAAGACTACACAGGGGGCGAACACTGAAGCTTTCTTT. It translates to CASKTTQGANTEAFF.